Shown below are 27 T cell receptor beta chains from a single sample sequenced in a study of T-cell memory formation after mild COVID-19. TCRdb re-derived calls from the 5' RACE reads in MiXCR, one entry per CDR3 protein. Altogether roughly 150,000 distinct CDR3 sequences are present, 10% to 15% being singletons, with the ten largest covering 3.3%. The material sequenced was PBMCs or a T cell subset sorted from them (not recorded which). These receptors came from a man younger than 35 who had mild COVID-19 (a few samples of this study predate the infection). Cell type and time point are not known.

In DNA form, the CDR3 reads TGTGCCAGCAATGGGGCAGCGCAGCCCCAGCATTTT. It is translated as CASNGAAQPQHF. This chain links TRBV6-5 with TRBJ1-5, with a possible D match to TRBD1 (5 bases). Germline V CDR1 and CDR2: MNHEY, SVGAGI. V was shortened by 7 bases and J by 7 bases, with 11 bases between the two germline ends. The CDR3 sequence is 12 residues long.

The V call is TRBV12-3 or TRBV12-4, the J call TRBJ2-3; 10 bases match TRBD2. The CDR3 is 18 residues long. After removal of 2 bases from V and 1 base from J, the junction contained 9 bases not matched to a gene. The CDR3 protein is CASSLIAGGPPGTDTQYF. The CDR3 DNA reads as TGTGCCAGCAGTTTAATAGCGGGGGGTCCGCCTGGCACAGATACGCAGTATTTT.

J is TRBJ1-1 and V is TRBV5-1, with unresolved D. The CDR3 consists of 13 residues. The V gene lost 7 bases and the J gene lost 4 bases, with 14 bases spanning the gap. Germline loops: CDR1 SGHRS, CDR2 YFSETQ. CDR3 protein: CASYPLGSTEAFF. The CDR3 DNA reads as TGCGCCAGCTATCCCCTCGGGAGCACTGAAGCTTTCTTT.

This clonotype was seen only a few times. V is TRBV7-9 and J is TRBJ2-5; 10 bases agree with TRBD1. This CDR3 has 14 residues. Losses at the gene ends were 5 bases for V and 5 bases for J; bases not matched to a gene: 5. Germline CDR1 reads SEHNR; CDR2 reads FQNEAQ (reference sequence). The CDR3 coding sequence is TGTGCCAGCAGCAGACAGGGGGCGCTGGAGACCCAGTACTTC. Its translation: CASSRQGALETQYF.

This clonotype came up a few times. The genes are TRBV7-2 and TRBJ1-3, with 9 bases aligning to TRBD1. V shed 1 base and J 0 bases; nucleotides not matched to a gene: 13. The V gene's germline CDR1 is SGHTA and CDR2 FQGNSA. The CDR3 spans 20 residues. This CDR3 is CASSLVGQGLVPYSGNTIYF. In DNA form, the CDR3 reads TGTGCCAGCAGCTTAGTGGGACAGGGCCTTGTCCCCTACTCTGGAAACACCATATATTTT.

This clonotype was observed a few times. The V and J genes are TRBV5-1 and TRBJ1-1; D not certain. Germline lookup yields CDR1 SGHRS and CDR2 YFSETQ. The CDR3 is 13 residues long. Trimming pared 4 bases from V and 1 base from J, leaving 8 bases between. CDR3 nucleotide sequence: TGCGCCAGCAGCCCAACCAAGAACACTGAAGCTTTCTTT. Protein product: CASSPTKNTEAFF.

This clonotype turned up a few times. The V and J genes are TRBV7-2 and TRBJ2-7; 7 bases are a match to TRBD2. The CDR3 has 15 residues. J was trimmed by 3 bases and V by 5 bases; bases with no gene match: 10. The germline V gene encodes CDR1 SGHTA and CDR2 FQGNSA. In DNA, the CDR3 is TGTGCCAGCAGCCCCCGCGGGGGATCCCTCTACGAGCAGTACTTC. Its protein is CASSPRGGSLYEQYF. The entire variable domain, with the rest obtained from reference TRBV7-2 and TRBJ2-7, is as follows: GAGVSQSPSNKVTEKGKDVELRCDPISGHTALYWYRQSLGQGLEFLIYFQGNSAPDKSGLPSDRFSAERTGGSVSTLTIQRTQQEDSAVYLCASSPRGGSLYEQYFGPGTRLTVT.

This clonotype was picked up a small number of times. Here the CDR3 DNA reads TGTGCCAGCAGCTTAGCGCCTCAGGGGGTCAGAACGCAGTATTTT. This gives the protein CASSLAPQGVRTQYF. The chain links TRBV7-2 to TRBJ2-3, with TRBD1 matching over 7 bases. The trim removed 0 bases at V and 9 bases at J, leaving 9 bases unmatched. This CDR3 comprises 15 residues. Looked up from germline, CDR1 is SGHTA and CDR2 is FQGNSA.

J is TRBJ1-5 and V is TRBV10-3, with 7 bases identical to TRBD1. The CDR3 sequence is 15 residues long. J gave up 3 bases and V 6 bases, and 8 bases lay outside the gene matches. Germline loops: CDR1 ENHRY, CDR2 SYGVKD. CDR3 nucleotides: TGTGCCATCAGCGACAGGGCGGGGAACAATCAGCCCCAGCATTTT. Protein: CAISDRAGNNQPQHF.

This clonotype appeared a few times. J is TRBJ2-3 and V is TRBV20-1; D is perhaps TRBD2 (7 bases). Between the trimmed V and J ends, which lost 0 bases and 4 bases, there was a span of 14 bases. Germline CDR1 and CDR2: DFQATT and SNEGSKA (reference sequence). This CDR3 is 15 amino acids long. This chain's CDR3 is CSARDSGGPPDTQYF. In DNA, the CDR3 is TGCAGTGCTAGAGATTCGGGGGGCCCCCCAGATACGCAGTATTTT.

This clonotype was recorded a few times. This chain links TRBV5-1 with TRBJ2-3; 7 bases are a match to TRBD1. The trim removed 0 bases at V and 1 base at J, leaving 5 bases unmatched. Germline assignment: CDR1 SGHRS and CDR2 YFSETQ. CDR3 size: 16 residues. The CDR3 sequence is CASSLGGGVGTDTQYF. In DNA form, the CDR3 reads TGCGCCAGCAGCTTGGGAGGGGGCGTGGGCACAGATACGCAGTATTTT.

This clonotype was counted only a few times. The rearrangement uses TRBV27 and TRBJ2-2, with D perhaps TRBD1 (6 bases). Germline values: CDR1 MNHEY, CDR2 SMNVEV (reference sequence). This CDR3 contains 13 residues. The V end lost 4 bases, the J end lost 6 bases, and 9 bases lay between the germline ends. In nucleotides, the CDR3 is TGTGCCAGCAGTTGGCGGACAGCCGGGGAGCTGTTTTTT. It specifies CASSWRTAGELFF.

This clonotype was counted only a few times. The CDR3 bases are TGTGCCAGCAGCTCGGAGGGTAGAGTATACGAGCAGTACGTC. The encoded protein is CASSSEGRVYEQYV. The chain is built from TRBV3-2 and TRBJ2-7; the listed D gene, TRBD2, was not tested against the DNA. TRBV3-2 is given as a pseudogene. The CDR3 extends over 14 amino acids.

This clonotype came up many times. This chain connects TRBV10-3 to TRBJ2-7, with 8 bases lining up with TRBD1. Germline-derived CDR1 and CDR2 are ENHRY and SYGVKD. J was trimmed by 1 base and V by 1 base; bases with no gene match: 6. This CDR3 has 16 residues. This CDR3 reads CAISEYRTGRSYEQYF. The CDR3 nucleotides read TGTGCCATCAGTGAGTACAGGACAGGGCGTTCCTACGAGCAGTACTTC.

This chain connects TRBV11-2 to TRBJ1-5, with a possible D match to TRBD1 (5 bases). Germline values: CDR1 SGHAT, CDR2 FQNNGV. The CDR3 consists of 15 residues. The V gene lost 2 bases and the J gene lost 5 bases, with 13 bases spanning the gap. The CDR3 region has the DNA TGTGCCAGCAGCTTAAAGGGGTTGAAAGATCAGCCCCAGCATTTT. Its translation: CASSLKGLKDQPQHF. Full variable domain (rest looked up from reference TRBV11-2 and TRBJ1-5): EAGVAQSPRYKIIEKRQSVAFWCNPISGHATLYWYQQILGQGPKLLIQFQNNGVVDDSQLPKDRFSAERLKGVDSTLKIQPAKLEDSAVYLCASSLKGLKDQPQHFGDGTRLSIL.

The genes are TRBV7-2 and TRBJ1-2, with TRBD1 matching 9 bases. CDR3 size: 16 residues. The germline gives CDR1 SGHTA, CDR2 FQGNSA. The V and J ends lost 5 bases and 3 bases, in that order; junction bases with no gene match: 10. CDR3 coding DNA: TGTGCCAGCAGCCCCGGGACAGGGCTGGTTCACTATGGCTACACCTTC. Its translation: CASSPGTGLVHYGYTF.

This clonotype turned up a few times. The rearrangement joins TRBV28 to TRBJ2-3; tentatively, D is TRBD2 (5 bases). The CDR3 length is 16 residues. V lost 8 bases to trimming and J lost 1 base, with 19 bases between them. Germline loops: CDR1 MDHEN, CDR2 SYDVKM. The CDR3 DNA reads TGTGCCAGCCCCCCCGCCAGCGGCGACCGCACAGATACGCAGTATTTT. It codes for CASPPASGDRTDTQYF.

In its sample, this clonotype was seen a few times. The rearrangement joins TRBV6-5 to TRBJ2-3; 8 bases align to TRBD2. This CDR3 has 15 residues. Looked up from germline, CDR1 is MNHEY and CDR2 is SVGAGI. V shed 7 bases, J shed 0 bases, and the junction held 6 bases outside the gene matches. CDR3 sequence: CASTLSGASTDTQYF. In DNA, the CDR3 is TGTGCCAGCACACTTAGCGGGGCCAGCACAGATACGCAGTATTTT.

The chain is built from TRBV20-1 and TRBJ2-3; D remains ambiguous. The germline V and J ends were trimmed by 0 bases and 11 bases, with 15 bases remaining between them. The CDR3 length is 13 residues. CDR1 and CDR2 from the germline V gene are DFQATT and SNEGSKA (reference sequence). CDR3 coding DNA: TGCAGTGCTAGAGATTCTCTCCTTATACTGCAGTATTTT. Its translation: CSARDSLLILQYF.

This clonotype has at least ten counts. The chain employs TRBV5-5 and TRBJ2-6; D call uncertain. From germline, CDR1 is SGHKS and CDR2 YYEKEE (reference sequence). The CDR3 has 13 residues. V dropped 5 bases and J dropped 2 bases, with 5 bases sitting between them. CDR3 residues: CASRQPGANVLTF. The CDR3 DNA follows: TGTGCCAGCAGACAGCCTGGGGCCAACGTCCTGACTTTC.

The gene calls are TRBV6-4 and TRBJ2-1; 9 bases are shared with TRBD2. The ends lost 6 bases at V and 5 bases at J; junction bases unmatched: 5. The germline CDR1 and CDR2 sequences are MRHNA and SNTAGT. This CDR3 comprises 14 residues. The CDR3 sequence is CASSIAGADNEQFF. The CDR3 DNA sequence: TGTGCCAGCAGCATAGCGGGGGCTGACAATGAGCAGTTCTTC.

This chain joins TRBV12-3 or TRBV12-4 and TRBJ2-7, with 9 bases fitting TRBD1. J lost 7 bases, V lost 5 bases, and 9 bases had no gene match. The CDR3 sequence is 14 residues long. CDR3 nucleotide sequence: TGTGCCAGCAGTCCAAGGACAGGGGCAAGGGAGCAGTACTTC. Translating it yields CASSPRTGAREQYF.

The gene calls are TRBV3-1 and TRBJ1-4, with D possibly being TRBD1 (5 bases). Germline loops: CDR1 LGHDT, CDR2 YNNKEL (reference sequence). CDR3 length equals 15 residues. V lost 4 bases and J 2 bases, leaving 11 bases between the germline ends. This chain's CDR3 is CASSRLKGTNEKLFF. CDR3 bases: TGTGCCAGCAGCCGATTGAAGGGGACTAATGAAAAACTGTTTTTT.

At least ten counts were recorded for this clonotype. The rearrangement joins TRBV5-1 to TRBJ2-7, with D maybe TRBD2 (6 bases). In germline, CDR1 is SGHRS, CDR2 YFSETQ. The CDR3 runs 13 residues. V was pared by 4 bases and J by 1 base, with 9 bases between. CDR3 nucleotides: TGCGCCAGCAGCGCCGGGACTTCCTACGAGCAGTACTTC. Protein: CASSAGTSYEQYF.

The sample holds a few counts of this clonotype. The gene calls are TRBV12-3 or TRBV12-4 and TRBJ2-3; D perhaps matches TRBD2 (5 bases). V dropped 7 bases and J dropped 1 base, with 15 bases sitting between them. The CDR3 extends over 15 amino acids. In DNA, the CDR3 is TGTGCCAGCAACCCGGGGTGGGCGGGCACAGATACGCAGTATTTT. Protein sequence: CASNPGWAGTDTQYF.

Only a few counts were recorded for this clonotype. The chain links TRBV7-3 to TRBJ2-1; TRBD2 matches at 15 bases. Germline loops: CDR1 SGHTA, CDR2 FQGTGA. The CDR3 spans 16 residues. The V segment lost 3 bases and the J segment 7 bases; nucleotides outside the gene matches: 4. The CDR3 DNA reads as TGTGCCAGCAGCTTCGGGACTAGCGGGGGGTTAAATGAGCAGTTCTTC. Its translation: CASSFGTSGGLNEQFF.

J is TRBJ2-5 and V is TRBV7-2, with D maybe TRBD1 (5 bases). This CDR3 contains 11 residues. V lost 8 bases and J 2 bases, leaving 6 bases between the germline ends. CDR1 SGHTA and CDR2 FQGNSA come from the germline V gene. CDR3 in DNA: TGTGCCAGCCAGGGTCAAGAGACCCAGTACTTC. As protein: CASQGQETQYF. Together with reference TRBV7-2 and TRBJ2-5, the CDR3 gives the full variable domain: GAGVSQSPSNKVTEKGKDVELRCDPISGHTALYWYRQSLGQGLEFLIYFQGNSAPDKSGLPSDRFSAERTGGSVSTLTIQRTQQEDSAVYLCASQGQETQYFGPGTRLLVL.